This section outlines one TCR beta chain sequence together with its context. The data stem from a study of blood T cell repertoires in COVID-19. Study-level information: There were acute and convalescent COVID-19 samples, and they came from the United States, Italy and Spain. PBMCs, B-cell-depleted T cells, or T cells were the source of the cDNA or gDNA that made up the material.

The CDR3 runs to 14 residues. Original analysis: Reference gene primer amplification in the assay estimated nucleated cell counts. Sequencing used immunoSEQ multiplex PCR; TCRdb keeps in-frame clones, though not all of them. V, J and clone size were drawn from that table, and D and trimming were deduced from the DNA. The sample lists fewer than 250,000 clones, about 82% seen once, with over 9.5% in the top ten. The source of this sequence is a woman older than 75 with acute or convalescent COVID-19. Specimen: peripheral blood. The rearrangement uses TRBV21-1 and TRBJ1-2; the DNA was not compared with TRBD1, the D call given in the table. TRBV21-1 is reported as a pseudogene. CDR3 in amino acids: CASSKTGGYYGYTF. The CDR3 nucleotides are TGTGCCAGCAGCAAGACAGGGGGATACTATGGCTACACCTTC.